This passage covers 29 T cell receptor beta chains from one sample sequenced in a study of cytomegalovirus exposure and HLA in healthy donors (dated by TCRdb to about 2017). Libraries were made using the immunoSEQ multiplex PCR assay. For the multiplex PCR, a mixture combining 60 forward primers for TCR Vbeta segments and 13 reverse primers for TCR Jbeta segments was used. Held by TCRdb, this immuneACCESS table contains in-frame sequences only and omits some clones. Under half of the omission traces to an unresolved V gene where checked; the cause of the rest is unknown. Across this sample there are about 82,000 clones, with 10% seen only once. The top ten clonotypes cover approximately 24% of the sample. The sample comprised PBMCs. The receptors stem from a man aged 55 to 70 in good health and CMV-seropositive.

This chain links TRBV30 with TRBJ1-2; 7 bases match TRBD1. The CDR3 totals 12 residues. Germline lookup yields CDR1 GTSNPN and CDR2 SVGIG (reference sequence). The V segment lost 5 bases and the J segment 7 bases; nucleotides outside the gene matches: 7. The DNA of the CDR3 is TGTGCCTGGGAAGGGGGCGCGGGTGGCTACACCTTC. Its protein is CAWEGGAGGYTF.

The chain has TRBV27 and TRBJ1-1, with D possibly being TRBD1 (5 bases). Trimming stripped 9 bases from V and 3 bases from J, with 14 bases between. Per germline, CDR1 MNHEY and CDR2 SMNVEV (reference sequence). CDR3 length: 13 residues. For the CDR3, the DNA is TGTGCCAGTCGGGTCTGGGGGGACACTGAAGCTTTCTTT. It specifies CASRVWGDTEAFF.

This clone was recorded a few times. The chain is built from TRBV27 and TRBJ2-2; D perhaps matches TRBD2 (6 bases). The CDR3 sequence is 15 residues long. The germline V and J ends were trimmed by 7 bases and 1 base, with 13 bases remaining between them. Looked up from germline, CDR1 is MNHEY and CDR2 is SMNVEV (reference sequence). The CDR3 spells CASTSLGGNTGELFF. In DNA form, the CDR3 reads TGTGCCAGCACGTCCCTCGGGGGGAACACCGGGGAGCTGTTTTTT.

CDR3 region: CASSFQGGNEQFF. As DNA, the CDR3 is TGCGCCAGCAGCTTCCAGGGAGGCAATGAGCAGTTCTTC. The chain recombines TRBV5-1 with TRBJ2-1; tentative D call: TRBD2 (6 bases). Looked up from germline, CDR1 is SGHRS and CDR2 is YFSETQ. The CDR3 is 13 amino acids. Between the trimmed V and J ends, which lost 2 bases and 6 bases, there was a span of 9 bases. The whole variable domain, remainder taken from reference TRBV5-1 and TRBJ2-1, is KAGVTQTPRYLIKTRGQQVTLSCSPISGHRSVSWYQQTPGQGLQFLFEYFSETQRNKGNFPGRFSGRQFSNSRSEMNVSTLELGDSALYLCASSFQGGNEQFFGPGTRLTVL.

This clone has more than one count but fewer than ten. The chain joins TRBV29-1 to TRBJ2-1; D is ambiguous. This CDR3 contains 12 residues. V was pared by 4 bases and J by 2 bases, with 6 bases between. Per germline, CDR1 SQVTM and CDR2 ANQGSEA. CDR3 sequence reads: CSVVSPYNEQFF. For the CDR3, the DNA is TGCAGCGTTGTGAGTCCCTACAATGAGCAGTTCTTC.

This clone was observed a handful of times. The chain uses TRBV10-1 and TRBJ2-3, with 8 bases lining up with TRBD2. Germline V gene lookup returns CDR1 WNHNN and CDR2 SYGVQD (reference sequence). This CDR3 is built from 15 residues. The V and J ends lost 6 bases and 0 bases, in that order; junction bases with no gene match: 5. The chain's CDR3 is CASSHSGESTDTQYF. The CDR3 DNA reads TGCGCCAGCAGCCATAGCGGGGAAAGCACAGATACGCAGTATTTT.

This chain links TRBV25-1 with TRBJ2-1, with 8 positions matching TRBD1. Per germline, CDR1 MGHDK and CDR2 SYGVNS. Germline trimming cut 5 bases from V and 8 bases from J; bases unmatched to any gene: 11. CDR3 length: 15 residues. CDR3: CASSSFAQGADEQFF. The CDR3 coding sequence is TGTGCCAGCAGTTCTTTCGCCCAGGGGGCCGATGAGCAGTTCTTC. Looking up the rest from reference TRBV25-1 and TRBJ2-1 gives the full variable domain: EADIYQTPRYLVIGTGKKITLECSQTMGHDKMYWYQQDPGMELHLIHYSYGVNSTEKGDLSSESTVSRIRTEHFPLTLESARPSHTSQYLCASSSFAQGADEQFFGPGTRLTVL.

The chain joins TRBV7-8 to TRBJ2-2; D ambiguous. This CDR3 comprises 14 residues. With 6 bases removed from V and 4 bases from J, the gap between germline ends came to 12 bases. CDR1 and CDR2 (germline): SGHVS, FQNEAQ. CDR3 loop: CASSFSWSTGELFF. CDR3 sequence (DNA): TGTGCCAGCAGTTTTTCGTGGAGCACCGGGGAGCTGTTTTTT.

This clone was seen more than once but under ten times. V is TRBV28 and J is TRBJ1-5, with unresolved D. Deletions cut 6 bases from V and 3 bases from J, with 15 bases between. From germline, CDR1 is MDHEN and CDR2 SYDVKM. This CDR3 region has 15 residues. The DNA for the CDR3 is TGTGCCAGCAGCCCGGGCGGGGTTCACAATCAGCCCCAGCATTTT. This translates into CASSPGGVHNQPQHF.

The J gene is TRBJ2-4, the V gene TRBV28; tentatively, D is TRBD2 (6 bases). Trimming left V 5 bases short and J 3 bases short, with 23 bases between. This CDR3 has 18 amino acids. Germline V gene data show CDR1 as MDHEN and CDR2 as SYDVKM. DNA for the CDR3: TGTGCCAGCAGTAAAGGGGAGGTAGCGAGATGGGTCAAAAACATTCAGTACTTC. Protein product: CASSKGEVARWVKNIQYF.

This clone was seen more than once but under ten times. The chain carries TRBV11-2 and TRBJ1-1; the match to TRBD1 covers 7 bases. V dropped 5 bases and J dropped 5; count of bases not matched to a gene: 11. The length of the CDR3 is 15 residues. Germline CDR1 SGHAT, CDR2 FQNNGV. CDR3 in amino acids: CASSPLRGQRTEAFF. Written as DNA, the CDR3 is TGTGCCAGCAGCCCCCTAAGGGGGCAAAGGACTGAAGCTTTCTTT.

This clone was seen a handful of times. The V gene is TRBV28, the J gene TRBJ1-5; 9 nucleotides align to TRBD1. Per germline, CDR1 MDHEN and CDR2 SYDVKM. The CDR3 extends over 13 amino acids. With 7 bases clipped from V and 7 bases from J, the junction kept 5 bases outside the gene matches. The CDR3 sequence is CASTLGTGQPQHF. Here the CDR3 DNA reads TGTGCCAGCACCTTGGGGACAGGGCAGCCCCAGCATTTT.

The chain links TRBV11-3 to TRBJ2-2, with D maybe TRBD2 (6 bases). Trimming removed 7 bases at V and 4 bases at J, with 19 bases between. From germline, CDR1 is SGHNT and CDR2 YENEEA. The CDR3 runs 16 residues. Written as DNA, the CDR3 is TGTGCCAGCACCCGTAATATGCTGGGGGGCACCGGGGAGCTGTTTTTT. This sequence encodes CASTRNMLGGTGELFF.

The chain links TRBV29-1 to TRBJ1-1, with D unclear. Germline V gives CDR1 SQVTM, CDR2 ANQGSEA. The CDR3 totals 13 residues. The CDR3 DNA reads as TGCCGCGCTACCCCCTCACGGAACACTGAAGCTTTCTTT. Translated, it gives CRATPSRNTEAFF.

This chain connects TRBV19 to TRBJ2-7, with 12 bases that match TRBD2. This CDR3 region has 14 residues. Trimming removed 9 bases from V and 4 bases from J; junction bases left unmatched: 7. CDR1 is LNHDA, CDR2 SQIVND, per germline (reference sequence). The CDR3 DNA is TGTGCCAGCTCCCGGACTAGCGGGGCGTACGAGCAGTACTTC. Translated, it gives CASSRTSGAYEQYF. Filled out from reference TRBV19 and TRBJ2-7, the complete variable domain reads DGGITQSPKYLFRKEGQNVTLSCEQNLNHDAMYWYRQDPGQGLRLIYYSQIVNDFQKGDIAEGYSVSREKKESFPLTVTSAQKNPTAFYLCASSRTSGAYEQYFGPGTRLTVT.

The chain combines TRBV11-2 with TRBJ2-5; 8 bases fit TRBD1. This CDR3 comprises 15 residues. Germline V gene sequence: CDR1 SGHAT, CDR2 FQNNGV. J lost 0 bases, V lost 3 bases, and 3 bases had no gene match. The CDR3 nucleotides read TGTGCCAGCAGCTTGACAGGGGCCTACCAAGAGACCCAGTACTTC. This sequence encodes CASSLTGAYQETQYF.

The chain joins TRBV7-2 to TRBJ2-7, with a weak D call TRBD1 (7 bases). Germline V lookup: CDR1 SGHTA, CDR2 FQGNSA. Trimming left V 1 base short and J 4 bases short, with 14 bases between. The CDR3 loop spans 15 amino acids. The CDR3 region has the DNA TGTGCCAGCAGCTTAGGGCAGGGGGGCCAGTACGAGCAGTACGTC. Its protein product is CASSLGQGGQYEQYV.

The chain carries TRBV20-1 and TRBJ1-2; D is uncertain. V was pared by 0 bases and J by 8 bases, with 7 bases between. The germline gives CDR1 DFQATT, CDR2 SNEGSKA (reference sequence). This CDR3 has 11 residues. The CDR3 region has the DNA TGCAGTGCTAGAGATCTCTTAGGCTACACCTTC. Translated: CSARDLLGYTF.

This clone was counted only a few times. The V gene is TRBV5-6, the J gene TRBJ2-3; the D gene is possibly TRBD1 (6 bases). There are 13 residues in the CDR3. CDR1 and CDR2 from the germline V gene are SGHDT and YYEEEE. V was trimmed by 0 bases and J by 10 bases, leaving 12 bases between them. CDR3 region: CASSLDRVAAQYF. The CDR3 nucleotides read TGTGCCAGCAGCTTGGACAGGGTTGCGGCGCAGTATTTT.

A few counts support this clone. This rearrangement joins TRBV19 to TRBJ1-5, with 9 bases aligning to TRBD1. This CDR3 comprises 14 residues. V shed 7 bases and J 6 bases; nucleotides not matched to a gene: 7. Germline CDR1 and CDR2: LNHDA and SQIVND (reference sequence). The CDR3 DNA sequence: TGTGCCAGTAAGCTACAGGGGGCGGGTCAGCCCCAGCATTTT. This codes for CASKLQGAGQPQHF.

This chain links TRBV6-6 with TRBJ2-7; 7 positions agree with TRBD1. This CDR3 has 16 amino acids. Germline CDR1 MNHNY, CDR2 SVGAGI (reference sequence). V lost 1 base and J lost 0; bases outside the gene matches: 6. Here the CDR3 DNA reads TGTGCCAGCAGTTACTTCGAGGGACAGCACTCCTACGAGCAGTACTTC. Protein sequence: CASSYFEGQHSYEQYF.

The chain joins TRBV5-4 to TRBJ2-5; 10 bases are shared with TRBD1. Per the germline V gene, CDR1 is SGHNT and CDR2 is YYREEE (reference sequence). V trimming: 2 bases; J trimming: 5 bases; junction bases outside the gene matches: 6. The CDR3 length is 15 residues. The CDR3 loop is CASSFSGTGEETQYF. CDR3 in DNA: TGTGCCAGCAGCTTTTCCGGGACAGGGGAGGAGACCCAGTACTTC.

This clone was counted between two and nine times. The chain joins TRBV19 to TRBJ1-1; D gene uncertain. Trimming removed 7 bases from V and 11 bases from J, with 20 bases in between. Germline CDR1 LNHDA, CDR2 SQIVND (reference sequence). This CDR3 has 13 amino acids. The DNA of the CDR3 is TGTGCCAGTACCGTTGGTCCCGACCCACAGGCTTTCTTT. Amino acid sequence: CASTVGPDPQAFF.

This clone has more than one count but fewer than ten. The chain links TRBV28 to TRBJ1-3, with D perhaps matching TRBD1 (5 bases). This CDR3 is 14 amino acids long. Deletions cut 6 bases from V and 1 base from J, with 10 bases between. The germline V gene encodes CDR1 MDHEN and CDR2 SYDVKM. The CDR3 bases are TGTGCCAGCAGCCAAGGGGCTTCTGGAAACACCATATATTTT. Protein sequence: CASSQGASGNTIYF. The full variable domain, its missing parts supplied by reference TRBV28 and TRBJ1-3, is DVKVTQSSRYLVKRTGEKVFLECVQDMDHENMFWYRQDPGLGLRLIYFSYDVKMKEKGDIPEGYSVSREKKERFSLILESASTNQTSMYLCASSQGASGNTIYFGEGSWLTVV.

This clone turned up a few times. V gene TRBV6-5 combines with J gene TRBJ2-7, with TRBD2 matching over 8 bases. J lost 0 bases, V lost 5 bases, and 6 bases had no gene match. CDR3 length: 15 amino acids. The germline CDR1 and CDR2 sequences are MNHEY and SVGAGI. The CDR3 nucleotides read TGTGCCAGCAGTGTACTAGCGGCCAGCTCCTACGAGCAGTACTTC. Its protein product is CASSVLAASSYEQYF.

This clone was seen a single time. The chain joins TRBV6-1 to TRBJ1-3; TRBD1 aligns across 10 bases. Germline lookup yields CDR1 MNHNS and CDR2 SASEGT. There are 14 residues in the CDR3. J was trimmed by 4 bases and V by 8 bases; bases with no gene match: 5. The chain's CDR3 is CASFSGQGGNTIYF. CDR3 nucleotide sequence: TGTGCCAGCTTCTCGGGACAGGGGGGAAACACCATATATTTT.

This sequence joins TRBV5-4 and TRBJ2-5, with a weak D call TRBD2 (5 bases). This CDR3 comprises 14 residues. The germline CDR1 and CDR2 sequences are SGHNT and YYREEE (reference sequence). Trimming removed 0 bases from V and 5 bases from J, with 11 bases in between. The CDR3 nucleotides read TGTGCCAGCAGCTTGGAACGGGATCGGGAGACCCAGTACTTC. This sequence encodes CASSLERDRETQYF. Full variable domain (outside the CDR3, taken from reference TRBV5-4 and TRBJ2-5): ETGVTQSPTHLIKTRGQQVTLRCSSQSGHNTVSWYQQALGQGPQFIFQYYREEENGRGNFPPRFSGLQFPNYSSELNVNALELDDSALYLCASSLERDRETQYFGPGTRLLVL.

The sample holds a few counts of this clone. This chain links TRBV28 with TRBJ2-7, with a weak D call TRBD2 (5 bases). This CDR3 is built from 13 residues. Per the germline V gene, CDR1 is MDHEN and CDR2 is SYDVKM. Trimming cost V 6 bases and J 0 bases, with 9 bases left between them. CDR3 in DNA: TGTGCCAGCAGAGTAAGCGGCTCCTACGAGCAGTACTTC. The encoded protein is CASRVSGSYEQYF.

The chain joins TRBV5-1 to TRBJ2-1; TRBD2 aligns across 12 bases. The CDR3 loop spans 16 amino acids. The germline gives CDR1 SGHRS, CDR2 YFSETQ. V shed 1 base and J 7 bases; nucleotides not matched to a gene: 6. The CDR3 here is CASSLPIGTSGNEQFF. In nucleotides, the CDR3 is TGCGCCAGCAGCTTGCCGATTGGGACTAGCGGGAATGAGCAGTTCTTC.